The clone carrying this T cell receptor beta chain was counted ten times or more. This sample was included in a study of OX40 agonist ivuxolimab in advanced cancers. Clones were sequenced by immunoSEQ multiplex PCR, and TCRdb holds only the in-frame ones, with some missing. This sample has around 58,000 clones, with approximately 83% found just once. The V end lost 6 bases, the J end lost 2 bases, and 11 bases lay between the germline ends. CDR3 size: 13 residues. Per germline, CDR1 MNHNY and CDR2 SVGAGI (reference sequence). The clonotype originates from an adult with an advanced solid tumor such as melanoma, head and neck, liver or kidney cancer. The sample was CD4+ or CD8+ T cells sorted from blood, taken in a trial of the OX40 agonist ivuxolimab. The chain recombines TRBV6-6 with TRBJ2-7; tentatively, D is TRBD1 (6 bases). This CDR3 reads CASRGTTAYEQYF. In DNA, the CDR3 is TGTGCCAGCAGAGGGACAACAGCCTACGAGCAGTACTTC.